Listed below are T cell receptor beta chains from one sample, sequenced in a study of cytomegalovirus exposure and HLA in healthy donors. Repertoires were generated with immunoSEQ multiplex PCR, while TCRdb's copy carries only in-frame clones and drops some. The profile covers over 80,000 clones, with around 75% appearing a single time and approximately 3% taken by the ten largest. Sequencing was done on a sample of PBMCs. These TCRs come from a middle-aged man in good health and CMV-seronegative. Each CDR3 is given with its conserved first and last residue. A D gene is named only where the DNA matches it firmly. Clone size is given for some rows only: seen once, a few or many times, or a class if the clone is expanded.

>TRBJ1-2|TRBV6-5|NA|NA
TGTGCCAGCACCCGGACACAGAACTATGGCTACACCTTC
CASTRTQNYGYTF
>TRBJ2-1|TRBV30|TRBD1|NA
TGTGCCTGGAGGAAGGGGGCTAGCTCCTACAATGAGCAGTTCTTC
CAWRKGASSYNEQFF
>TRBJ2-7|TRBV6-1|NA|once
TGTGCCAGCAGTGATTGGGGGACACGTACCTACGAGCAGTACTTC
CASSDWGTRTYEQYF
>TRBJ1-6|TRBV19|NA|NA
TGTGCCAGTAGGAATGAGCTCGGGTCACATAATTCACCCCTCCACTTT
CASRNELGSHNSPLHF
>TRBJ1-2|TRBV7-9|TRBD1|NA
TGTGCCAGCAGCTTAGCTAGGGACAGGGGGCTTGGCTACACCTTC
CASSLARDRGLGYTF
>TRBJ2-7|TRBV7-3|NA|NA
TGTGCCAGCAGTAAGGACAACCACTACGAGCAGTACTTC
CASSKDNHYEQYF
>TRBJ1-2|TRBV4-2|TRBD1|few
TGTGCCAGCAGGCCACGTGGACAGGGACCATATGGCTACACCTTC
CASRPRGQGPYGYTF
>TRBJ2-1|TRBV5-1|TRBD2|NA
TGCGCCAGCAGCCCCGAGGTGCGGGGGATGTCTGAAAATGAGCAGTTCTTC
CASSPEVRGMSENEQFF
>TRBJ2-4|TRBV9|NA|NA
TGTGCCAGCAGCCCTAATATTGAGGCTTTCTCTGCCAAAAACATTCAGTACTTC
CASSPNIEAFSAKNIQYF
>TRBJ1-2|TRBV27|NA|NA
TGTGCCAGCAGTTTACGCGGGCGACAGGACCCTTACGGCTACACCTTC
CASSLRGRQDPYGYTF
>TRBJ1-6|TRBV4-1|NA|NA
TGCGCCAGCAGCCAAGGAGCAAGGAGCTCCTATAATTCACCCCTCCACTTT
CASSQGARSSYNSPLHF
>TRBJ2-7|TRBV11-2|NA|NA
TGTGCCAGCAGCTTAGGCGACAGCTCCTACGAGCAGTACTTC
CASSLGDSSYEQYF
>TRBJ2-7|TRBV7-9|NA|NA
TGTGCCAGCAGTCTTGATGGACAAATCTACGAGCAGTACTTC
CASSLDGQIYEQYF
>TRBJ1-5|TRBV30|NA|NA
TGTGCCTGGAGCACAGGGCTAGATCAGCCCCAGCATTTT
CAWSTGLDQPQHF
>TRBJ2-4|TRBV11-2|NA|NA
TGTGCCAGCAGCCTAGGGGGGGGGCTGGGGAACATTCAGTACTTC
CASSLGGGLGNIQYF
>TRBJ2-2|TRBV5-1|TRBD2|few
TGCGCCAGCAGCTCGACGACTAGCGGGTCGGGAACCGGGGAGCTGTTTTTT
CASSSTTSGSGTGELFF
>TRBJ2-5|TRBV11-1|NA|NA
TGTGCCAGCAGCCCCAGCGGTAAAGAGACCCAGTACTTC
CASSPSGKETQYF
>TRBJ2-1|TRBV11-2|TRBD2|once
TGTGCCAGCAGCATCGGACTAGCGGGGGTTGAGAATGAGCAGTTCTTC
CASSIGLAGVENEQFF
>TRBJ2-5|TRBV5-1|TRBD2|NA
TGCGCCAGCAGCTCCGGGGTGGCTAGCGGGTTGAGGGCCCAGTACTTC
CASSSGVASGLRAQYF
>TRBJ1-1|TRBV7-2|NA|NA
TGTGCCAGCAGCGTAATGAACACTGAAGCTTTCTTT
CASSVMNTEAFF
>TRBJ2-5|TRBV4-2|TRBD1|NA
TGTGCCAGCAGCCGGGACAGGGGGATCGGGACCCAGTACTTC
CASSRDRGIGTQYF
>TRBJ1-2|TRBV4-2|NA|NA
TGTGCCAGCAGCCAAGATCTTCGCGGGACTACTAACTATGGCTACACCTTC
CASSQDLRGTTNYGYTF
>TRBJ1-5|TRBV4-3|NA|NA
TGCGCCAGCAGCCAAGTTCAGGGGCTAAATCAGCCCCAGCATTTT
CASSQVQGLNQPQHF
>TRBJ1-6|TRBV7-6|NA|NA
TGTGCCAGCAGCTTAGCGCGGCAGGGTCAATCACCCCTCCACTTT
CASSLARQGQSPLHF
>TRBJ2-7|TRBV9|NA|NA
TGTGCCAGCAGCGTAGGACAGTACGAGCAGTACTTC
CASSVGQYEQYF
>TRBJ1-2|TRBV4-3|NA|once
TGCGCCAGCAGCCAAGATTTTACGGGGTATGGCTACACCTTC
CASSQDFTGYGYTF